The source of this T cell receptor beta chain is a study of T cell responses to AZD1222 COVID-19 vaccine. A note on this clone: The antigen is not known.

Study-level findings and limits: No day 14 peak samples; only post-peak repertoires were characterized. Clonal diversity was possibly underestimated; the donors were predominantly white British and more often female.

This CDR3 comprises 14 residues. V shed 5 bases and J 8 bases; nucleotides not matched to a gene: 10. The germline V gene encodes CDR1 KGHSH and CDR2 LQKENI. The table came from immunoSEQ multiplex PCR; TCRdb's copy has only in-frame clones and leaves some out. The table includes under 150,000 clones, 70% to 90% detected once. The sequencing here drew on peripheral blood, taken on day 0 of AZD1222 vaccination. The source of this sequence is an adult in good health. The genes are TRBV18 and TRBJ2-7; 9 bases are shared with TRBD1. The CDR3 DNA is TGTGCCAGCTCAGCAACCGGGACAGGGTATAAGCAGTACTTC. Translation gives CASSATGTGYKQYF.